The source of this T cell receptor beta chain is a study of neurological immune-mediated disorders. Each CDR3 protein gets one entry after TCRdb re-called the 5' RACE reads with MiXCR. The table records some 65,000 distinct CDR3 sequences, approximately 4.1% of them present only once. The sample holds many counts of this clonotype. The CDR3 is 13 residues long. The germline V gene has CDR1 MNHEY and CDR2 SVGAGI. V lost 9 bases and J lost 3, with 15 bases in between. The genes are TRBV6-5 and TRBJ2-7; D is unresolved. The receptor was derived from a man between 50 and 59 years old with multiple sclerosis. The sample taken for sequencing was PBMCs. CDR3 sequence (DNA): TGTGCCAGTACCGGTCCTATAAGCTACGAGCAGTACTTC. Its translation: CASTGPISYEQYF.